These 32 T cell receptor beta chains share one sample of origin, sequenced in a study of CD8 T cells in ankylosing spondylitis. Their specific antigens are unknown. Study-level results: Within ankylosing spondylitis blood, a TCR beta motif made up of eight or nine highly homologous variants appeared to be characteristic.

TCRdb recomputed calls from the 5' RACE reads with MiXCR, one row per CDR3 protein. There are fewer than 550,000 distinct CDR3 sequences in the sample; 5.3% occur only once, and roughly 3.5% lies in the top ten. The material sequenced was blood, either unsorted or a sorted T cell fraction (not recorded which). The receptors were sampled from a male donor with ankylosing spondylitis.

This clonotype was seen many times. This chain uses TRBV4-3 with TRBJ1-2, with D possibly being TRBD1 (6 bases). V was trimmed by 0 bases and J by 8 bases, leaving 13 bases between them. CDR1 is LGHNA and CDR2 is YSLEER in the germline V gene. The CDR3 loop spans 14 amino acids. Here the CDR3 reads CASSQDSGAGGYTF. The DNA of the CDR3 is TGCGCCAGCAGCCAAGATTCAGGGGCGGGCGGCTACACCTTC.

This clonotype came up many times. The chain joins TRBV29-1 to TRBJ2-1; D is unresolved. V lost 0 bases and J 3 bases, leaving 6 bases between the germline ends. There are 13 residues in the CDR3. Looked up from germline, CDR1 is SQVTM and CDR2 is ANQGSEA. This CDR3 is CSVEDWIYNEQFF. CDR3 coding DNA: TGCAGCGTTGAAGATTGGATCTACAATGAGCAGTTCTTC.

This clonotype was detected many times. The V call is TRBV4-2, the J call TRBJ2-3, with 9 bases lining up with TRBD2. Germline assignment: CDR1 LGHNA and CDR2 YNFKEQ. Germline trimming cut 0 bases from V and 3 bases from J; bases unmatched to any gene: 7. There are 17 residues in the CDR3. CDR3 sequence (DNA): TGTGCCAGCAGCCAAGAACAGCGGGGGGAGTGGACAGATACGCAGTATTTT. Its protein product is CASSQEQRGEWTDTQYF.

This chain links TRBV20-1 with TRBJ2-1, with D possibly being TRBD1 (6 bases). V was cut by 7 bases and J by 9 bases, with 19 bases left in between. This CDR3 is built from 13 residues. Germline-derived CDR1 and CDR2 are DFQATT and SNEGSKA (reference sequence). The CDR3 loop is CSVTTGPYGEQFF. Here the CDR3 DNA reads TGCAGTGTCACCACAGGGCCCTACGGTGAGCAGTTCTTC.

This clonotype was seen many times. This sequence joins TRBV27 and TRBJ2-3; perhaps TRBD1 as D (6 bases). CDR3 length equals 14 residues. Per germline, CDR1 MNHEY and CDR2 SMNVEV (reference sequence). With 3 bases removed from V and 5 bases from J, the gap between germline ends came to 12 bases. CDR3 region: CASSFWGPGDTQYF. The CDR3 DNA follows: TGTGCCAGCAGTTTTTGGGGGCCGGGAGATACGCAGTATTTT.

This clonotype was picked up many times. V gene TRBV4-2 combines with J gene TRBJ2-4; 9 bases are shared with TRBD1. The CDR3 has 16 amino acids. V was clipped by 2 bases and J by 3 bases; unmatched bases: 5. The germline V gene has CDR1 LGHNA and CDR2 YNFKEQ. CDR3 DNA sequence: TGTGCCAGCAGCCAAAGGACAGGGGAGGGCAAAAACATTCAGTACTTC. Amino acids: CASSQRTGEGKNIQYF.

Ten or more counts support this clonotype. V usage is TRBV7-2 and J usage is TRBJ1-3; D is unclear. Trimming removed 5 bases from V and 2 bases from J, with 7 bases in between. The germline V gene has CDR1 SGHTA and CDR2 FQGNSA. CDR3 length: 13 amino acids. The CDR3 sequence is CASSRAPGNTIYF. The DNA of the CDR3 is TGTGCCAGCAGCCGGGCACCTGGAAACACCATATATTTT.

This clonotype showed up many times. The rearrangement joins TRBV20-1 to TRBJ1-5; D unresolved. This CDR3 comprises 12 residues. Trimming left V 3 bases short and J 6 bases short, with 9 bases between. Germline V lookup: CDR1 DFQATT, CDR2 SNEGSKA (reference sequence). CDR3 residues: CSASGLFQPQHF. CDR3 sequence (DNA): TGCAGTGCTAGTGGATTATTTCAGCCCCAGCATTTT.

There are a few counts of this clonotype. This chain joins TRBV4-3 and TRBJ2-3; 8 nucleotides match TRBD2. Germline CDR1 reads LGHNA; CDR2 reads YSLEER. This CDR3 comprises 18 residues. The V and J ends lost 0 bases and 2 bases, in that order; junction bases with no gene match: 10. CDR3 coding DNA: TGCGCCAGCAGCCAAGAGGTTGCCGGGGGGGGGATCACAGATACGCAGTATTTT. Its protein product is CASSQEVAGGGITDTQYF.

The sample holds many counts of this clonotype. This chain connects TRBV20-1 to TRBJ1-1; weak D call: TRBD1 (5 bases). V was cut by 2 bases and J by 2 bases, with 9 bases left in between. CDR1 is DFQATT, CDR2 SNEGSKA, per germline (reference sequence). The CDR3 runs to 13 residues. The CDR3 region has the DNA TGCAGTGCTAGATGGGGGGAAAACACTGAAGCTTTCTTT. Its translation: CSARWGENTEAFF.

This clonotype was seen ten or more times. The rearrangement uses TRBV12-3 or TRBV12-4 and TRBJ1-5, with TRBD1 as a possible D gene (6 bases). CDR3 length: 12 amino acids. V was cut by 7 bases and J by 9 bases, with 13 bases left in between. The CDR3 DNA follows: TGTGCCAGCACCGATTCACAGGGGCCCCAGCATTTT. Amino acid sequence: CASTDSQGPQHF.

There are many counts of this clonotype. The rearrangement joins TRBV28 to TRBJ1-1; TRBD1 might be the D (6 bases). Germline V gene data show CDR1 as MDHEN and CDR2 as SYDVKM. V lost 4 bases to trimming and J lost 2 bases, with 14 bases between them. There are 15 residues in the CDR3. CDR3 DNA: TGTGCCAGCAGTTATGGGGGGGGCAAAAACACTGAAGCTTTCTTT. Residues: CASSYGGGKNTEAFF.

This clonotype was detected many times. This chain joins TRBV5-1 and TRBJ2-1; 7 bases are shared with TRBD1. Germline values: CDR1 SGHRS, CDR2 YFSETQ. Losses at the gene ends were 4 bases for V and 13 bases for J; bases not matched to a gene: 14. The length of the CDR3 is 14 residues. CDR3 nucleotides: TGCGCCAGCAGCCTGACGACAGGGAATTTCCCTCAGTTCTTC. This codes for CASSLTTGNFPQFF.

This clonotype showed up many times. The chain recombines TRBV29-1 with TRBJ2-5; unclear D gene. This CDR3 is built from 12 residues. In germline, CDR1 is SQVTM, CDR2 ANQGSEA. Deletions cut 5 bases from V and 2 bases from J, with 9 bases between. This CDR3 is CSVRSLQETQYF. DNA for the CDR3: TGCAGCGTTAGAAGTCTTCAAGAGACCCAGTACTTC.

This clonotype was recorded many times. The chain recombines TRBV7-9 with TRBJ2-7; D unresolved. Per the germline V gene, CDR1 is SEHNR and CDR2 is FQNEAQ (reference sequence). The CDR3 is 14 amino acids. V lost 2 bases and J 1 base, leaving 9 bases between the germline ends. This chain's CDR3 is CASSLHTRSYEQYF. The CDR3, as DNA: TGTGCCAGCAGCTTACATACCAGATCCTACGAGCAGTACTTC.

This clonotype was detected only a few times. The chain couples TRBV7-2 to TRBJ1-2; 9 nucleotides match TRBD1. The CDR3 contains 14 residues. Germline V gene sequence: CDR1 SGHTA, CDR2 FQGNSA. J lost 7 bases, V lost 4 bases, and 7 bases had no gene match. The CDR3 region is CASSSSDRGVGYTF. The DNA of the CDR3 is TGTGCCAGCAGCTCCTCCGACAGGGGGGTTGGCTACACCTTC. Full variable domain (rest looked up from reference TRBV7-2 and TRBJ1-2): GAGVSQSPSNKVTEKGKDVELRCDPISGHTALYWYRQSLGQGLEFLIYFQGNSAPDKSGLPSDRFSAERTGGSVSTLTIQRTQQEDSAVYLCASSSSDRGVGYTFGSGTRLTVV.

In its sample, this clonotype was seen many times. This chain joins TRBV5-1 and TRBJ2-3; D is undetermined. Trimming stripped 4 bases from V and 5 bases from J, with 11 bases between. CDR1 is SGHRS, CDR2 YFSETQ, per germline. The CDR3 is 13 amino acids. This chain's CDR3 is CASSLVFRDTQYF. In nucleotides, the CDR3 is TGCGCCAGCAGCCTCGTCTTCCGAGATACGCAGTATTTT. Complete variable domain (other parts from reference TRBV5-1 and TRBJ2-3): KAGVTQTPRYLIKTRGQQVTLSCSPISGHRSVSWYQQTPGQGLQFLFEYFSETQRNKGNFPGRFSGRQFSNSRSEMNVSTLELGDSALYLCASSLVFRDTQYFGPGTRLTVL.

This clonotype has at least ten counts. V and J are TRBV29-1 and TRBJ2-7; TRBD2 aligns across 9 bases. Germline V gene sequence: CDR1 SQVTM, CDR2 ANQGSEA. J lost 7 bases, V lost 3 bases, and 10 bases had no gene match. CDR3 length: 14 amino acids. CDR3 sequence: CSVDETSGFGEQYF. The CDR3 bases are TGCAGCGTTGATGAGACTAGCGGTTTTGGAGAGCAGTACTTC.

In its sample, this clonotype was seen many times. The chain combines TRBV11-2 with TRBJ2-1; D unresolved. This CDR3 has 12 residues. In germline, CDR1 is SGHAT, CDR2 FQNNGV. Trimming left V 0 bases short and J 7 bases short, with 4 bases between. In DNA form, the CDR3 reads TGTGCCAGCAGCTTAGAGAGGAATGAGCAGTTCTTC. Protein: CASSLERNEQFF.

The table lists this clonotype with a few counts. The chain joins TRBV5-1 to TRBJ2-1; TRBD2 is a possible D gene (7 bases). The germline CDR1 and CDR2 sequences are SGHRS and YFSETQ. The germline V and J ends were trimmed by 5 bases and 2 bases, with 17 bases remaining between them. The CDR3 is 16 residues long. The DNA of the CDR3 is TGCGCCAGCAGAACGGGGGGCGGGTCGACCTACAATGAGCAGTTCTTC. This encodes CASRTGGGSTYNEQFF.

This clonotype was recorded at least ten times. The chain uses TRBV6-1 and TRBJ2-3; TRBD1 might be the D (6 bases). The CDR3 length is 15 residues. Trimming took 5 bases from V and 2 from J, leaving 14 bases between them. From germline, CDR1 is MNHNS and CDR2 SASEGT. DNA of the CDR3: TGTGCCAGCAGTCAAGGGACACCCGCCACAGATACGCAGTATTTT. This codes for CASSQGTPATDTQYF.

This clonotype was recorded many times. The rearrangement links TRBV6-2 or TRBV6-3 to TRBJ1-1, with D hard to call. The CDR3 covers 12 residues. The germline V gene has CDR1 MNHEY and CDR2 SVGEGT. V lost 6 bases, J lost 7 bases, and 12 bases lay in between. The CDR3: CASRIRHGEAFF. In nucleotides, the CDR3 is TGTGCCAGCAGAATCAGGCATGGTGAAGCTTTCTTT.

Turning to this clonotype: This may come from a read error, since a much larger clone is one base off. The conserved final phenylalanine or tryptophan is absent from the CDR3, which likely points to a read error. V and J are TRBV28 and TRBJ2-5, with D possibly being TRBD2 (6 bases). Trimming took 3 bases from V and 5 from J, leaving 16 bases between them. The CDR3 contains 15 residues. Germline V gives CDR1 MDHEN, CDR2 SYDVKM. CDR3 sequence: CASSLVLAGAETQYL. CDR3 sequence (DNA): TGTGCCAGCAGTTTGGTACTAGCAGGTGCCGAGACCCAGTACCTC.

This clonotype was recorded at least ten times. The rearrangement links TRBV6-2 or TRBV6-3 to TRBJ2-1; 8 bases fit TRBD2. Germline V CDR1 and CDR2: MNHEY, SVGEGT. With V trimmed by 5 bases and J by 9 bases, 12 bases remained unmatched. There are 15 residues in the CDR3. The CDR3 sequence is CASSSRRGERGEQFF. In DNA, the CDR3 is TGTGCCAGCAGTAGTCGGCGGGGGGAACGGGGTGAGCAGTTCTTC.

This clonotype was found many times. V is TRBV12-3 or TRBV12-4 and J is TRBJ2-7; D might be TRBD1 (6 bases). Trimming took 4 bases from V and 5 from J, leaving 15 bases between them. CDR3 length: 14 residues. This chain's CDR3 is CASSWTDTSHEQYF. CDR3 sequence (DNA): TGTGCCAGCAGTTGGACAGACACCTCTCACGAGCAGTACTTC.

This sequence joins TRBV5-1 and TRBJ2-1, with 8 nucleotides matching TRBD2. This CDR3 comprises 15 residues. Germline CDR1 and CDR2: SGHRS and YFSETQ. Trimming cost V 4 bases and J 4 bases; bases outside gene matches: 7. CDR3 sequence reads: CASSPGGGPYNEQFF. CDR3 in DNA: TGCGCCAGCAGCCCCGGGGGGGGGCCATACAATGAGCAGTTCTTC. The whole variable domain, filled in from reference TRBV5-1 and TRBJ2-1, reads KAGVTQTPRYLIKTRGQQVTLSCSPISGHRSVSWYQQTPGQGLQFLFEYFSETQRNKGNFPGRFSGRQFSNSRSEMNVSTLELGDSALYLCASSPGGGPYNEQFFGPGTRLTVL.

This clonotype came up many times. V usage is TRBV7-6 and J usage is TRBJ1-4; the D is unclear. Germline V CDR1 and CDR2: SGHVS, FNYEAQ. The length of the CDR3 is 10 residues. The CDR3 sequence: CVPHAEKLFF. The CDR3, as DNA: TGTGTCCCCCACGCTGAAAAACTGTTTTTT. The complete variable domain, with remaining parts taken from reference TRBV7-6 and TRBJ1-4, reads GAGVSQSPRYKVTKRGQDVALRCDPISGHVSLYWYRQALGQGPEFLTYFNYEAQQDKSGLPNDRFSAERPEGSISTLTIQRTEQRDSAMYRCVPHAEKLFFGSGTQLSVL.

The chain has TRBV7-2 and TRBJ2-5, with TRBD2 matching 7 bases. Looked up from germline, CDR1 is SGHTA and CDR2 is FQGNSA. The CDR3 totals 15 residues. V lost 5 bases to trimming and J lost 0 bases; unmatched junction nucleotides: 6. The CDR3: CASSPSGMYQETQYF. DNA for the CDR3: TGTGCCAGCAGCCCCAGCGGGATGTACCAAGAGACCCAGTACTTC.

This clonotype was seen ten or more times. The CDR3 loop is CSAREARLAGSEQFF. The DNA of the CDR3 is TGCAGTGCTAGAGAGGCAAGACTAGCGGGGTCTGAGCAGTTCTTC. The chain joins TRBV20-1 to TRBJ2-1; 11 bases match TRBD2. This CDR3 is built from 15 residues. Losses at the gene ends were 0 bases for V and 9 bases for J; bases not matched to a gene: 7. Germline CDR1 DFQATT, CDR2 SNEGSKA (reference sequence).

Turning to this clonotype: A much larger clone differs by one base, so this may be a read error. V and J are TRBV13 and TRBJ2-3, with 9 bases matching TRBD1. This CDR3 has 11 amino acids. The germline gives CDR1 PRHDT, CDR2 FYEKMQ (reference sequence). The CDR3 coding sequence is TGTACCAGCAGGGGGGACAGGGAGATGAATTTT. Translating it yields CTSRGDREMNF.

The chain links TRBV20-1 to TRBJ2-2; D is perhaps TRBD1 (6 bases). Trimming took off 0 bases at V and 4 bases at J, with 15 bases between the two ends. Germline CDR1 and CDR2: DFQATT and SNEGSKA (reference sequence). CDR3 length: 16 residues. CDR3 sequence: CSARDSRTVSTGELFF. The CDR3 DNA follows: TGCAGTGCTAGAGATTCGAGGACAGTGAGCACCGGGGAGCTGTTTTTT.

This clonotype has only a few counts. CDR3 region: CASSGTSGEAYEQYF. CDR3 nucleotide sequence: TGTGCCAGCAGCGGGACCTCGGGGGAGGCCTACGAGCAGTACTTC. This chain links TRBV5-6 with TRBJ2-7, with TRBD2 as a possible D gene (6 bases). The CDR3 contains 15 residues. Germline loops: CDR1 SGHDT, CDR2 YYEEEE. Trimming stripped 4 bases from V and 2 bases from J, with 16 bases between.